This TCR beta chain was recovered during a study of blood T cell repertoires in COVID-19. TCRdb's copy holds only in-frame clones and misses some; the assay was immunoSEQ multiplex PCR. Among over 450,000 clones listed, roughly nine tenths were seen once. Per the germline V gene, CDR1 is SGHTA and CDR2 is FQGNSA. The CDR3 contains 15 residues. With 1 base clipped from V and 5 bases from J, the junction kept 2 bases outside the gene matches. This clonotype originated in a man between 18 and 29 years old with COVID-19, enrolled during active disease. The gene calls are TRBV7-2 and TRBJ2-3; 11 bases are a match to TRBD2. Sequenced sample: peripheral blood. In nucleotides, the CDR3 is TGTGCCAGCAGCTTAGTAGCGGGGGGGGTAGATACGCAGTATTTT. Protein sequence: CASSLVAGGVDTQYF.